The rows below give T cell receptor beta chains drawn from one sample of a study of blood T cells in healthy people across ages. MiXCR was run by TCRdb on the 5' RACE reads, yielding one entry per CDR3 protein. The table has around 1.5 million distinct CDR3 sequences, approximately 59% seen once. The sample consisted of blood. The receptors stem from a man between 18 and 29 years old in good health. Each CDR3 is given with its conserved first and last residue. D genes are given only for firm matches. Size is stated for part of the rows, as once, few or many counts, or as a class when the clone is expanded.

clone size,V gene,D gene,J gene,CDR3 DNA,CDR3 protein
few,TRBV28,TRBD1,TRBJ1-4,TGTGCCAGCAGTACTCCGACAGGGCAGGATGAAAAACTGTTTTTT,CASSTPTGQDEKLFF
NA,TRBV28,TRBD2,TRBJ2-1,TGTGCCAGCAGTCAAAGGTCACTAGCGGGGGGGAGCTCCTACAATGAGCAGTTCTTC,CASSQRSLAGGSSYNEQFF
NA,TRBV12-3/TRBV12-4,TRBD2,TRBJ2-2,TGTGCCAGCAACAGAGAGGCGGGAGGCGGCCCGAACACCGGGGAGCTGTTTTTT,CASNREAGGGPNTGELFF
NA,TRBV18,NA,TRBJ1-1,TGTGCCAGCTCACCAGGGCAGGTGTACACTGAAGCTTTCTTT,CASSPGQVYTEAFF
NA,TRBV7-2,NA,TRBJ1-6,TGTGCCAGCAGCTTAGTCGGGGCGGGCTCACCCCTCCACTTT,CASSLVGAGSPLHF
NA,TRBV6-1,NA,TRBJ1-2,TGTGCCAGCAGTGACAAGCCCGGGGGGGACCCACAGGAGGGCTACACCTTC,CASSDKPGGDPQEGYTF
few,TRBV25-1,TRBD1,TRBJ1-2,TGTGCCAGCAGGCCAACAGGGGGCTACTATGGCTACACCTTC,CASRPTGGYYGYTF
NA,TRBV20-1,NA,TRBJ1-2,TGCAGTGCTAAAAGGACAGACTATGGCTACACCTTC,CSAKRTDYGYTF
NA,TRBV20-1,NA,TRBJ2-4,TGCAGTGCTCTATCTCCTTACAGGGTGAGCGACATTCAGTACTTC,CSALSPYRVSDIQYF
NA,TRBV20-1,TRBD1,TRBJ2-3,TGCAGTGCTCAGGACAGGACCCCCCCACTCACAGATACGCAGTATTTT,CSAQDRTPPLTDTQYF
NA,TRBV6-2/TRBV6-3,NA,TRBJ2-1,TGTGCCAGCAGTGCGGGGAGCCACAATGAGCAGTTCTTC,CASSAGSHNEQFF
few,TRBV9,NA,TRBJ2-7,TGTGCCAGCAGCGCTGGGACTTTTTCCTACGAGCAGTACTTC,CASSAGTFSYEQYF
NA,TRBV13,NA,TRBJ1-1,TGTGCCAGCAGCTCAAAGCCGGGGGCGAACACTGAAGCTTTCTTT,CASSSKPGANTEAFF
NA,TRBV9,NA,TRBJ1-5,TGTGCCAGCCGAGGGGGGATGGTTCAGCCCCAGCATTTT,CASRGGMVQPQHF
NA,TRBV29-1,NA,TRBJ2-4,TGCAGCGTTGAAGAGTTGGGTCAGATAAACATTCAGTACTTC,CSVEELGQINIQYF
NA,TRBV11-2,TRBD2,TRBJ2-1,TGTGCCAGCAGCTTAACTAGCGGGGGGGACAATGAGCAGTTCTTC,CASSLTSGGDNEQFF
NA,TRBV7-9,NA,TRBJ2-5,TGTGCCAGCAGCCAGCCCGGGAAGGAGGGAGAGACCCAGTACTTC,CASSQPGKEGETQYF
NA,TRBV7-6,TRBD1,TRBJ1-5,TGTGCCAGCAGCCCCTCAGTAGGGACAGATTCTTATAGCAATCAGCCCCAGCATTTT,CASSPSVGTDSYSNQPQHF
few,TRBV10-3,TRBD1,TRBJ2-5,TGTGCCATCAGTAAAGGACAGGACCAAGAGACCCAGTACTTC,CAISKGQDQETQYF
NA,TRBV12-3/TRBV12-4,NA,TRBJ2-3,TGTGCCAGCAGCAGGACGGGATCTAGCACAGATACGCAGTATTTT,CASSRTGSSTDTQYF
few,TRBV5-5,NA,TRBJ2-7,TGTGCCAGCAGCTCAAAGGGTGAACAGGGAACCTACGAGCAGTACTTC,CASSSKGEQGTYEQYF
NA,TRBV4-3,NA,TRBJ2-1,TGCGCCAGCAGCCAAGGTCTAGGAGAGACCCAGTTCTTC,CASSQGLGETQFF
NA,TRBV15,NA,TRBJ2-7,TGTGCCACCAGCAGAGACAGCCCGAGCTCCTACGAGCAGTACTTC,CATSRDSPSSYEQYF
few,TRBV11-2,NA,TRBJ2-7,TGTGCCAGCAGCTTAGAAATTGGAACCTACGAGCAGTACTTC,CASSLEIGTYEQYF
few,TRBV2,TRBD2,TRBJ2-7,TGTGCCAGCAGTCCGGGACTAGGAGTGTCTGAGCAGTACTTC,CASSPGLGVSEQYF
NA,TRBV7-9,NA,TRBJ1-2,TGTGCCCACTTACCCGTGGGAGGAGGGGACTATGGCTACACCTTC,CAHLPVGGGDYGYTF
once,TRBV5-6,TRBD1,TRBJ1-2,TGTGCCAGCAGCTTGAGGCATGACAGGGCATATGGCTACACCTTC,CASSLRHDRAYGYTF
NA,TRBV20-1,TRBD1,TRBJ1-1,TGCAGTGCCACCGGGACAGGGGCTGAAGCTTTCTTT,CSATGTGAEAFF
NA,TRBV4-2,NA,TRBJ2-7,TGTGCCAGCAGCCTGATAAAGACAGGATCCTACGAGCAGTACTTC,CASSLIKTGSYEQYF
NA,TRBV28,NA,TRBJ2-7,TGTGCCAGCAGTAACCGGGACCAATCCTACGAGCAGTACTTC,CASSNRDQSYEQYF
NA,TRBV28,TRBD1,TRBJ1-2,TGTGCCAGCAGTTTTGACAGGGCAGGCTACACCTTC,CASSFDRAGYTF
few,TRBV4-1,TRBD1,TRBJ1-6,TGCGCCAGCAGCCAAGAAGGACAGGCATATCTCCCCCTCCACTTT,CASSQEGQAYLPLHF
NA,TRBV20-1,NA,TRBJ2-3,TGCAGTGCTTGGCGGGGCGCTAGCACAGATACGCAGTATTTT,CSAWRGASTDTQYF
NA,TRBV5-1,NA,TRBJ2-1,TGCGCCAGCAGCCCTGGACCTGGAGTTGAGCAGTTCTTC,CASSPGPGVEQFF
NA,TRBV20-1,NA,TRBJ1-5,TGCAGTGCTAGAGAAGGGGCAGGCGATCAGCCCCAGCATTTT,CSAREGAGDQPQHF
NA,TRBV4-1,NA,TRBJ2-7,TGCGCCAGCAGCCAGTTAGCCGGGACGGGGACCTACGAGCAGTACTTC,CASSQLAGTGTYEQYF